What follows is one T cell receptor beta chain and its context. In the authors' workflow: Amplification from reference gene primers served as the basis for estimated nucleated cell counts. Clones were sequenced by immunoSEQ multiplex PCR, and TCRdb holds only the in-frame ones, with some missing. V and J calls and clone size follow that table, whereas D and trimming were derived from the DNA. The sample lists more than 35,000 clones, about nine tenths occurring once. The data originate from a study of blood T cell repertoires in COVID-19. Study as a whole: Samples came from the United States, Italy and Spain, spanning acute and convalescent COVID-19. T cells, B-cell-depleted T cells, or PBMCs supplied cDNA or gDNA.

The sample comprised peripheral blood. The sequence was collected from a human donor in a cohort sampled during active COVID-19.

CDR3 sequence reads: CASSLDGRGAGAEAFF. For the CDR3, the DNA is TGCGCCAGCAGCTTGGATGGACGGGGAGCAGGCGCTGAAGCTTTCTTT. The V gene is TRBV5-1, the J gene TRBJ1-1, with D hard to call. The CDR3 spans 16 residues. The V gene's germline CDR1 is SGHRS and CDR2 YFSETQ. With 0 bases removed from V and 6 bases from J, the gap between germline ends came to 18 bases.